This T cell receptor beta chain stems from a study of regulatory T cells in long-lasting Graves disease. iRepertoire HTBI primers and Arm-PCR of CDR3 regions built TCR beta libraries. Each CDR3 protein gets one entry after TCRdb re-called the multiplex PCR reads with MiXCR. This table has 350,000 to 450,000 distinct CDR3 sequences, around 14% appearing once. Germline V CDR1 and CDR2: MNHEY, SMNVEV (reference sequence). CDR3 length: 12 residues. V was clipped by 5 bases and J by 7 bases, with 9 bases between them. Time point described: newly diagnosed GD, antithyroid drugs for less than 3 months. The TCR library was prepared using RNA isolated from PBMCs. This clonotype was observed many times. Its antigen remains unidentified. Study results and caveats: Newly diagnosed Graves' patients had higher TCR diversity than persistent ones. Samples came from peripheral blood alone, without thyroid tissue.

Another study also made use of these data, one on T cells in Graves' hyperthyroidism and ophthalmopathy. That study reports: Hyperthyroidism in the patients, aged 18 to 65, was newly diagnosed and under 2 months in duration. Exclusion criteria comprised uncontrolled infection, other autoimmune disease, pregnancy or lactation.

The source material was peripheral blood mononuclear cells (PBMCs), sampled at new diagnosis, from a patient treated with antithyroid drugs. V is TRBV27 and J is TRBJ2-1, with unresolved D. The receptor was isolated from a woman aged 25 to 39 with Graves disease. The DNA for the CDR3 is TGTGCCAGCAGTCTCACATGGAATGAGCAGTTCTTC. Protein sequence: CASSLTWNEQFF.